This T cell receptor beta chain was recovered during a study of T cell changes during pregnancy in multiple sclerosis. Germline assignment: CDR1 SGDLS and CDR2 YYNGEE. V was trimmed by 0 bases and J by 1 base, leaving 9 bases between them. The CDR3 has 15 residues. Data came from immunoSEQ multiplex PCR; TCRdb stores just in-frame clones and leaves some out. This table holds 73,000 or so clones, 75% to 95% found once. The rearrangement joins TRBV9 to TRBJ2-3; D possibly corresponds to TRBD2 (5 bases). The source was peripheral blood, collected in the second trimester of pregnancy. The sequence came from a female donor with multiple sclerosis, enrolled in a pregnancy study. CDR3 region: CASSVGGKRTDTQYF. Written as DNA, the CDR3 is TGTGCCAGCAGCGTAGGAGGGAAGCGCACAGATACGCAGTATTTT.